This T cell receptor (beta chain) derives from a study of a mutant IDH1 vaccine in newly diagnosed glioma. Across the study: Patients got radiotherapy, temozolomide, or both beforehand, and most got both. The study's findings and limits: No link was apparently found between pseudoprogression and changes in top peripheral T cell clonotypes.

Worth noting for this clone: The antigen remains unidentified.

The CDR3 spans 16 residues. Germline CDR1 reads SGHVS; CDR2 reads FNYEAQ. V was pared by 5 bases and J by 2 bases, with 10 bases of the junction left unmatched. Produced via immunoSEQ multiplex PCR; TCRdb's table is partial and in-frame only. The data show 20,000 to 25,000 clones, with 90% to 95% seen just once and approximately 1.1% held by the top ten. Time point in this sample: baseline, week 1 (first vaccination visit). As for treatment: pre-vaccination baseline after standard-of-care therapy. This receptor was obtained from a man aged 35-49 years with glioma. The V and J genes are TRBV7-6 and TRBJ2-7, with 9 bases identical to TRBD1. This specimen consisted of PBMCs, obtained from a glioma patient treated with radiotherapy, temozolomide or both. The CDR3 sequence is CASSPRPDRGTYEQYF. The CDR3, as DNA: TGTGCCAGCAGCCCGCGACCAGACAGGGGGACCTACGAGCAGTACTTC.